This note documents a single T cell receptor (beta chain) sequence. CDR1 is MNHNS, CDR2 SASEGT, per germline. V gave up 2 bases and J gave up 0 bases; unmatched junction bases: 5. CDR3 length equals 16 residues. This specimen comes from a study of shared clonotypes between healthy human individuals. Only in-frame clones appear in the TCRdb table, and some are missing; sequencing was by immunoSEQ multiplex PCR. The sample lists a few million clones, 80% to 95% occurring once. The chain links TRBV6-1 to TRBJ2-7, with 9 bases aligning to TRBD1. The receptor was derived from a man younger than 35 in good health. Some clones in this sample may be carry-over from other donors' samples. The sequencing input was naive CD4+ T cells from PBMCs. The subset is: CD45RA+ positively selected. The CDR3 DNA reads TGTGCCAGCAGTGAACGAGCGGGACAGGGCTCCTACGAGCAGTACTTC. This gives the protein CASSERAGQGSYEQYF.